This T cell receptor (beta chain) came from a study of response to subunit inactivated influenza vaccine. Many counts were recorded for this clonotype. Germline V gene sequence: CDR1 KGHSH, CDR2 LQKENI. Trimming took 0 bases from V and 4 from J, leaving 5 bases between them. The CDR3 contains 13 residues. From the RT-PCR reads, TCRdb called clonotypes with MiXCR, one entry per CDR3 protein. The table lists over 650,000 distinct CDR3 sequences, approximately 17% of them singletons. The source of this sequence is a man aged 45-65 years who received an inactivated influenza vaccine. Source: PBMCs from blood, taken roughly 5 days after vaccination. The chain links TRBV18 to TRBJ2-3, with D perhaps matching TRBD1 or TRBD2 (5 bases each). The chain's CDR3 is CASSPPGADTQYF. CDR3 coding DNA: TGTGCCAGCTCACCACCGGGGGCAGATACGCAGTATTTT.